This entry concerns a single T cell receptor (beta chain). Its antigen is as yet unknown. This sample was included in a study of PD-1 blockade in classical Hodgkin lymphoma. Across the study: Patients got intravenous nivolumab 3 mg/kg every 2 weeks.

Generated by immunoSEQ multiplex PCR, the TCRdb table keeps only in-frame clones and is missing some. The sample has more than 7,000 clones, more than 70% seen once; the top ten hold about 20%. Each patient's relapse followed autologous stem cell transplantation, and brentuximab vedotin exposure varied. Magnetic negative selection isolated CD8+ T cells from thawed PBMCs. This CDR3 has 14 residues. CDR1 LNHDA and CDR2 SQIVND come from the germline V gene (reference sequence). With 1 base removed from V and 2 bases from J, the gap between germline ends came to 9 bases. Regarding the study as a whole: Newly diagnosed patients had baseline TCR diversity that was reportedly lower than that of healthy donors. The study found that TCR diversity rose significantly by C4D1 in CD4+ but not CD8+ cells. Similar baseline diversity was found in complete responders and newly diagnosed patients.

This receptor was identified in a human donor with classical Hodgkin lymphoma. The rearrangement uses TRBV19 and TRBJ2-7, with D tentatively TRBD2 (5 bases). This material consisted of CD8+ T cells from blood, taken at baseline. CDR3 protein: CASSIVFGTYEQYF. DNA of the CDR3: TGTGCCAGTAGTATAGTCTTCGGGACCTACGAGCAGTACTTC.